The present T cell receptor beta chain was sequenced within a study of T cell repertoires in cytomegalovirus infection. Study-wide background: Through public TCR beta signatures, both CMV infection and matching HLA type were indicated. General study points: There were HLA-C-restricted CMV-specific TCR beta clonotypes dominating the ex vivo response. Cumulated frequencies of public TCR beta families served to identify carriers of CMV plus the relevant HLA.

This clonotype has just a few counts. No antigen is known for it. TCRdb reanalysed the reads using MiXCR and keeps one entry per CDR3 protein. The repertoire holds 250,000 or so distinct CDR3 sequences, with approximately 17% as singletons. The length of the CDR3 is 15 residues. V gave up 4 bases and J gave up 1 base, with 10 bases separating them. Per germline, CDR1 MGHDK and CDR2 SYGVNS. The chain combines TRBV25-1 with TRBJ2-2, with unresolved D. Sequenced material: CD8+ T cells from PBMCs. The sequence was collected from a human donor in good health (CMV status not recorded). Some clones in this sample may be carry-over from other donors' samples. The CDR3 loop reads CASSGKGWNTGELFF. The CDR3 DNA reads TGTGCCAGCAGTGGCAAGGGTTGGAACACCGGGGAGCTGTTTTTT.